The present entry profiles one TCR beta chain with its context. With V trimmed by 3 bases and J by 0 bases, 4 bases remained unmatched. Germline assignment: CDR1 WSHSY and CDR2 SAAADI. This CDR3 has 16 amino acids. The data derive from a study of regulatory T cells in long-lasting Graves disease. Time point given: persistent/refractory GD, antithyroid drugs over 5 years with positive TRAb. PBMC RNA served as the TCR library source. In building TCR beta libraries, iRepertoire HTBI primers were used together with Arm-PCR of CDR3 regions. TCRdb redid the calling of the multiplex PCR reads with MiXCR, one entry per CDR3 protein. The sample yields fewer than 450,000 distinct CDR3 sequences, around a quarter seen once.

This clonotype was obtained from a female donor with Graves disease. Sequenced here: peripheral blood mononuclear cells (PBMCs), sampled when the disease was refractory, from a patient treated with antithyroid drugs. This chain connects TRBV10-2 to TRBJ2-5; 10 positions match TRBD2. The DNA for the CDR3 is TGCGCCAGCAGTGATAGGACTAGCGGAAACCAAGAGACCCAGTACTTC. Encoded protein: CASSDRTSGNQETQYF.